This T cell receptor beta chain was found in a study of blood T cell repertoires in COVID-19. Study overall: The United States, Italy and Spain supplied acute and convalescent COVID-19 samples. The analysed material was cDNA or gDNA that came from T cells, B-cell-depleted T cells, or PBMCs.

Authors' processing steps: How many nucleated cells were present was estimated from reference gene primer amplification. Produced via immunoSEQ multiplex PCR; TCRdb's table is partial and in-frame only. Clone size and the V and J calls come from that table; the DNA yielded D and trimming. In the table there are tens of thousands of clones, roughly 80% of which are singletons. Trimming took off 5 bases at V and 8 bases at J, with 10 bases between the two ends. The CDR3 extends over 13 amino acids. Germline V CDR1 and CDR2: SGHAT, FQDESV (reference sequence). V and J are TRBV11-1 and TRBJ2-6; D ambiguous. Sequenced input: peripheral blood. This receptor was identified in a man older than 75 with active or convalescent COVID-19. The CDR3 is CASSPRNSNVLTF. The DNA for the CDR3 is TGTGCCAGCAGCCCTAGGAACTCCAACGTCCTGACTTTC. The full variable domain, completed using reference TRBV11-1 and TRBJ2-6, is EAEVAQSPRYKITEKSQAVAFWCDPISGHATLYWYRQILGQGPELLVQFQDESVVDDSQLPKDRFSAERLKGVDSTLKIQPAELGDSAMYLCASSPRNSNVLTFGAGSRLTVL.